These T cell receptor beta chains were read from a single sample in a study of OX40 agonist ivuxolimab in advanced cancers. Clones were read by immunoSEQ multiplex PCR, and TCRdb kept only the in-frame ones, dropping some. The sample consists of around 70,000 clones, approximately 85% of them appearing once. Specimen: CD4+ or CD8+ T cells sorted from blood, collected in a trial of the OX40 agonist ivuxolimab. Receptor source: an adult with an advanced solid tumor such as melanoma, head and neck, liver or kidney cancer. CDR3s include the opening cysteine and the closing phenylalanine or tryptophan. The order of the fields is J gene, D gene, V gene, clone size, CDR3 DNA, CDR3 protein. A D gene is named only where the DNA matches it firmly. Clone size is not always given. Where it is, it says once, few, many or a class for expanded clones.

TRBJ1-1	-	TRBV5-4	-	TGTGCCAGCAGCTTGGATGGGGGCGCGGGGGCTGAAGCTTTCTTT	CASSLDGGAGAEAFF
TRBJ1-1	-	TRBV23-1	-	TGCGCCAGCAGTCAATCGGTAATGAACACTGAAGCTTTCTTT	CASSQSVMNTEAFF
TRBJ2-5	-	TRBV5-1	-	TGCGCCAGCAGCCCAGACAGCGCGGGAGAGACCCAGTACTTC	CASSPDSAGETQYF
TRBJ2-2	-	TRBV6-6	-	TGTGCCAGCAGTTACCCGCTTTCCGGGGAGCTGTTTTTT	CASSYPLSGELFF
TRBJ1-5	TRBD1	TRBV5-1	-	TGCGCCAGCAGCGACGGACAGGAAAGCAATCAGCCCCAGCATTTT	CASSDGQESNQPQHF
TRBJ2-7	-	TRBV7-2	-	TGTGCCAGCAGCTTAGTTGGGCAGCCGGCCTACGAGCAGTACTTC	CASSLVGQPAYEQYF
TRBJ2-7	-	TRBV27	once	TGTGCCAGCAGTTTAATTTCCGTGGGCCAGAAACCTTACGAGCAGTACTTC	CASSLISVGQKPYEQYF
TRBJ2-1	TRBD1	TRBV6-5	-	TGTGCCAGCAGTGTCCCCGGGACAGTCGTTAATGAGCAGTTCTTC	CASSVPGTVVNEQFF
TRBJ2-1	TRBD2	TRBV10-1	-	TGCGCCAGCAGTGAGATAGCGGGGGGGAGCAATGAGCAGTTCTTC	CASSEIAGGSNEQFF
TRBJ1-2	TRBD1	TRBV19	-	TGTGCCAGTAGTATAAGAACAGGGGAGGGCTACACCTTC	CASSIRTGEGYTF
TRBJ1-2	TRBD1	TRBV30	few	TGTGCCTGGAGCTCCGGGACAGGGTGGGGCTACACCTTC	CAWSSGTGWGYTF
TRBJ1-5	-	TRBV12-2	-	TGTGCAAGTCGCTTACGGCAAGGCAGTCAGCCCCAGCATTTT	CASRLRQGSQPQHF
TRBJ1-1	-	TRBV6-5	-	TGTGCCAGCAGTTACTCCGGACAGTTGGGGACTGAAGCTTTCTTT	CASSYSGQLGTEAFF
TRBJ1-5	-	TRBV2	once	TGTGCCAGCAGTGCGGGGGTTGCAAATCAGCCCCAGCATTTT	CASSAGVANQPQHF
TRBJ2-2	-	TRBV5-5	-	TGTGCCAGCAGCTTGGTAGGCACGAACACCGGGGAGCTGTTTTTT	CASSLVGTNTGELFF
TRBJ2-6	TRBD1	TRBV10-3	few	TGTGCCATCAGTGAGGACAGGGCTGGGGCCAACGTCCTGACTTTC	CAISEDRAGANVLTF
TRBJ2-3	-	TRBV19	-	TGTGCCAGTACAAAAATGGGGGGGCGAGCGGCAGATACGCAGTATTTT	CASTKMGGRAADTQYF
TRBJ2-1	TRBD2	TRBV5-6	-	TGTGCCAGCAGCTTGTTCTCTAGCGGGAGATACAATGAGCAGTTCTTC	CASSLFSSGRYNEQFF
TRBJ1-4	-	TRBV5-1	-	TGCGCCAGCGCCCGGGAGCCTAATGAAAAACTGTTTTTT	CASAREPNEKLFF
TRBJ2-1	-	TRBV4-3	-	TGCGCCAGCAGCCAAGGGAGGCGGGATGAGCAGTTCTTC	CASSQGRRDEQFF
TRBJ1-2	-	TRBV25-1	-	TGTGCCAGCAGTCAGGCAGGGATGGCAGGAGGCTACACCTTC	CASSQAGMAGGYTF
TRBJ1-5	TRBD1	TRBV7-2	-	TGTGCCAGCAGCCCCGGGACAGGGTCAAATCAGCCCCAGCATTTT	CASSPGTGSNQPQHF
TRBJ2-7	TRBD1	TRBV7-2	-	TGTGCCAGCAGCTTAGCGCGAGGGGGCGACGAGCAGTACTTC	CASSLARGGDEQYF
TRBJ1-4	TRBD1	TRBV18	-	TGTGCCAGCTCACCGGGTAGGGGGCAATCTAATGAAAAACTGTTTTTT	CASSPGRGQSNEKLFF
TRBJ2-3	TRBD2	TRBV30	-	TGTGCCTGGATGGGGACTAGCCCCTACACAGATACGCAGTATTTT	CAWMGTSPYTDTQYF
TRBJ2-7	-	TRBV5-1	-	TGCGCCAGCAGCTTGGAAGGCGAGCAGTACTTC	CASSLEGEQYF
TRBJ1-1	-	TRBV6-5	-	TGTGCCAGCAGTGCGTCGCTGGGCACTGAAGCTTTCTTT	CASSASLGTEAFF
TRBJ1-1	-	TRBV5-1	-	TGCGCCAGCGGACAGTCCGTGAACACTGAAGCTTTCTTT	CASGQSVNTEAFF
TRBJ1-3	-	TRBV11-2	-	TGTGCCAGCAGCTTAAGGCGGGGAAACACCATATATTTT	CASSLRRGNTIYF
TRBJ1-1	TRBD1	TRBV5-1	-	TGCGCCAGCAGCTTGGCGATTACAGGGGGCCAGTCCATGAACACTGAAGCTTTCTTT	CASSLAITGGQSMNTEAFF
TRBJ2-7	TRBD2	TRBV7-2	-	TGTGCCAGCAGCTTAACGAGGGAACTAGCGGTCTCGGGCGAGCAGTACTTC	CASSLTRELAVSGEQYF
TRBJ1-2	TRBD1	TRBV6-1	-	TGTGCCAGCGACCCGGGACAGGGGGCTGATGGCTACACCTTC	CASDPGQGADGYTF